The 22 T cell receptor beta chains given below trace back to one sample, sequenced in a study of identical twins. TCRdb independently ran MiXCR on the 5' RACE reads; one entry per CDR3 protein. The sample has 700,000 or so distinct CDR3 sequences; around 20% are singletons. These data were likewise used in another study, on T cells expressing NK-cell markers.

The sample was PBMCs. Source of these receptors: a woman aged 18-35 years in good health.

This clonotype came up a few times. The gene calls are TRBV6-1 and TRBJ2-5; TRBD2 is a possible D gene (5 bases). The V gene's germline CDR1 is MNHNS and CDR2 SASEGT. Trimming pared 10 bases from V and 5 bases from J, leaving 14 bases between. The CDR3 extends over 12 amino acids. The DNA of the CDR3 is TGTGCCATAGGTCCGCCGGGGGAGACCCAGTACTTC. This sequence encodes CAIGPPGETQYF.

In its sample, this clonotype was seen a few times. In DNA, the CDR3 is TGTGCCAGCAGTCTACCAGGGGGCAATCAGCCCCAGCATTTT. Protein: CASSLPGGNQPQHF. The chain employs TRBV12-3 or TRBV12-4 and TRBJ1-5; perhaps TRBD1 as D (6 bases). The CDR3 consists of 14 residues. V lost 5 bases to trimming and J lost 2 bases, with 10 bases between them.

This clonotype was counted a few times. The chain recombines TRBV3-1 with TRBJ2-4, with TRBD2 matching over 8 bases. Trimming removed 2 bases from V and 4 bases from J; junction bases left unmatched: 4. This CDR3 has 15 residues. From germline, CDR1 is LGHDT and CDR2 YNNKEL (reference sequence). CDR3 sequence (DNA): TGTGCCAGCAGCCAATCCAGCGGGGGAAAAAACATTCAGTACTTC. Its translation: CASSQSSGGKNIQYF.

The genes are TRBV6-5 and TRBJ1-1; no reliable D call. Trimming cost V 2 bases and J 3 bases, with 13 bases left between them. The CDR3 length is 15 residues. Germline V gives CDR1 MNHEY, CDR2 SVGAGI. CDR3 bases: TGTGCCAGCAGTTACGTTGCCAGTATGTACACTGAAGCTTTCTTT. Translation gives CASSYVASMYTEAFF.

This clonotype was observed a handful of times. This rearrangement joins TRBV29-1 to TRBJ1-1; D not resolved. Germline loops: CDR1 SQVTM, CDR2 ANQGSEA. V lost 7 bases to trimming and J lost 0 bases, with 9 bases between them. This CDR3 has 12 residues. DNA for the CDR3: TGCAGCGCGTTTAACGTGAACACTGAAGCTTTCTTT. It specifies CSAFNVNTEAFF.

This clonotype occurred a few times. The rearrangement links TRBV5-1 to TRBJ2-3, with 8 bases that match TRBD2. This CDR3 has 17 amino acids. Germline CDR1 and CDR2: SGHRS and YFSETQ. The V segment lost 5 bases and the J segment 1 base; nucleotides outside the gene matches: 12. CDR3 in amino acids: CASSFRSIGGGTDTQYF. For the CDR3, the DNA is TGCGCCAGCAGTTTCAGGTCCATCGGGGGGGGCACAGATACGCAGTATTTT.

In its sample, this clonotype was seen many times. The rearrangement links TRBV20-1 to TRBJ2-5; 11 positions agree with TRBD1. There are 17 residues in the CDR3. The J segment lost 5 bases and the V segment lost 3 bases, leaving 14 bases of the junction unmatched. The germline V gene has CDR1 DFQATT and CDR2 SNEGSKA (reference sequence). CDR3: CSASISLGTGGDETQYF. CDR3 bases: TGCAGTGCTAGTATCTCCCTCGGGACAGGGGGTGATGAGACCCAGTACTTC.

This clonotype showed up many times. V gene TRBV9 combines with J gene TRBJ2-1; D is ambiguous. The V gene's germline CDR1 is SGDLS and CDR2 YYNGEE. Trimming left V 0 bases short and J 0 bases short, with 7 bases between. The CDR3 has 15 amino acids. CDR3 region: CASSVGPRSYNEQFF. CDR3 nucleotide sequence: TGTGCCAGCAGCGTAGGTCCTCGCTCCTACAATGAGCAGTTCTTC.

The rearrangement links TRBV11-2 to TRBJ2-1; D unresolved. This CDR3 is 16 amino acids long. V dropped 1 base and J dropped 5 bases, with 15 bases sitting between them. Looked up from germline, CDR1 is SGHAT and CDR2 is FQNNGV. The CDR3: CASSLVLESVHNEQFF. CDR3 coding DNA: TGTGCCAGCAGCTTAGTTTTGGAGTCGGTGCACAATGAGCAGTTCTTC.

The chain uses TRBV5-1 and TRBJ2-1; 9 bases align to TRBD2. This CDR3 region has 13 residues. Germline CDR1 and CDR2: SGHRS and YFSETQ. J lost 6 bases, V lost 6 bases, and 4 bases had no gene match. For the CDR3, the DNA is TGCGCCAGCAAGCGGGGGGCCCTCAATGAGCAGTTCTTC. It is translated as CASKRGALNEQFF.

The rearrangement links TRBV20-1 to TRBJ2-7, with 7 bases identical to TRBD1. V lost 3 bases to trimming and J lost 3 bases; unmatched junction nucleotides: 11. The CDR3 has 15 amino acids. Germline V gene sequence: CDR1 DFQATT, CDR2 SNEGSKA (reference sequence). The CDR3 region is CSARGQYNSLYEQYF. The CDR3 nucleotides are TGCAGTGCTAGGGGACAGTACAATTCCCTCTACGAGCAGTACTTC.

The rearrangement uses TRBV29-1 and TRBJ1-2; D remains unclear. V lost 5 bases and J lost 0, with 10 bases in between. Germline V lookup: CDR1 SQVTM, CDR2 ANQGSEA. The CDR3 is made up of 13 amino acids. CDR3 sequence reads: CSVIYGTNYGYTF. The CDR3 DNA is TGCAGCGTTATTTACGGTACTAACTATGGCTACACCTTC.

This clonotype was recorded only once. V and J are TRBV20-1 and TRBJ2-3; 8 bases line up with TRBD1. Trimming at V came to 2 bases and at J to 0 bases, leaving 13 bases not matched to a gene. The CDR3 runs to 18 residues. Germline V gene sequence: CDR1 DFQATT, CDR2 SNEGSKA (reference sequence). The CDR3 region is CSARSIRGDRRSTDTQYF. The CDR3 DNA sequence: TGCAGTGCTAGATCCATACGAGGGGACAGGCGGAGCACAGATACGCAGTATTTT.

The chain employs TRBV6-1 and TRBJ2-6, with D hard to call. CDR3 length equals 17 residues. Per germline, CDR1 MNHNS and CDR2 SASEGT. The germline V and J ends were trimmed by 7 bases and 5 bases, with 21 bases remaining between them. CDR3 in DNA: TGTGCCAGCAACTCCATGGCCGGGCCTGGAAGGGCCAACGTCCTGACTTTC. Its translation is CASNSMAGPGRANVLTF.

In its sample, this clonotype was seen many times. This chain joins TRBV5-5 and TRBJ2-1; D is perhaps TRBD1 or TRBD2 (5 bases each). CDR1 and CDR2 from the germline V gene are SGHKS and YYEKEE (reference sequence). V was trimmed by 7 bases and J by 5 bases, leaving 16 bases between them. The length of the CDR3 is 14 residues. In DNA, the CDR3 is TGTGCCAGCCTCCGGGTTGGGGACCACAATGAGCAGTTCTTC. This gives the protein CASLRVGDHNEQFF.

A note on this clonotype: A much larger clonotype is one base distant, so this may be a read error. This chain links TRBV5-5 with TRBJ2-7; perhaps TRBD1 as D (5 bases). The ends were cut back, 4 bases at V and 6 bases at J, with 23 bases in the middle. Germline assignment: CDR1 SGHKS and CDR2 YYEKEE (reference sequence). CDR3 size: 16 residues. The DNA for the CDR3 is TGTGCCAGCAGCCCTCGACAGCCCCAGCCGTCTTCCGAGCAGTACTTC. It specifies CASSPRQPQPSSEQYF.

The J gene is TRBJ2-7, the V gene TRBV29-1; 8 bases line up with TRBD2. The CDR3 spans 13 residues. Germline assignment: CDR1 SQVTM and CDR2 ANQGSEA. The V and J ends lost 4 bases and 6 bases, in that order; junction bases with no gene match: 8. The CDR3 loop is CSVARGGGGEQYF. CDR3 in DNA: TGCAGCGTTGCCCGGGGGGGCGGGGGCGAGCAGTACTTC.

This clonotype has more than one count but fewer than ten. V usage is TRBV7-2 and J usage is TRBJ2-5; 12 nucleotides match TRBD2. Germline V lookup: CDR1 SGHTA, CDR2 FQGNSA. V shed 6 bases and J 5 bases; nucleotides not matched to a gene: 7. The CDR3 totals 15 residues. The CDR3 sequence: CASSSSGGAGETQYF. CDR3 sequence (DNA): TGTGCCAGCAGTTCTAGCGGGGGGGCCGGGGAGACCCAGTACTTC.

The chain joins TRBV5-1 to TRBJ2-1; 7 bases map to TRBD1. V trimming: 1 base; J trimming: 6 bases; junction bases outside the gene matches: 7. The CDR3 runs to 15 residues. CDR1 is SGHRS, CDR2 YFSETQ, per germline. The CDR3, as DNA: TGCGCCAGCAGCTTGTACAGGGACAGTTCCAATGAGCAGTTCTTC. The encoded protein is CASSLYRDSSNEQFF.

The chain joins TRBV10-3 to TRBJ2-1; possibly TRBD1 for D (6 bases). The germline V gene has CDR1 ENHRY and CDR2 SYGVKD. CDR3 length: 16 residues. V was shortened by 1 base and J by 0 bases, with 10 bases between the two germline ends. The CDR3 loop reads CAISEFQGSSYNEQFF. In DNA, the CDR3 is TGTGCCATCAGTGAGTTTCAGGGGAGCTCCTACAATGAGCAGTTCTTC.

This clonotype was seen a handful of times. The gene calls are TRBV6-1 and TRBJ2-7; D not resolved. Germline CDR1 is MNHNS and CDR2 is SASEGT. Trimming left V 6 bases short and J 4 bases short, with 16 bases between. This CDR3 spans 14 amino acids. This chain's CDR3 is CASRPTLDPYEQYF. The CDR3 DNA reads TGTGCCAGCAGGCCAACACTGGATCCTTACGAGCAGTACTTC.

The chain carries TRBV29-1 and TRBJ2-7; D is possibly TRBD2 (6 bases). The CDR3 covers 12 residues. Per the germline V gene, CDR1 is SQVTM and CDR2 is ANQGSEA. V was pared by 7 bases and J by 2 bases, with 12 bases between. The CDR3 DNA follows: TGCAGCGGGGGACTCTCCGCCTACGAGCAGTACTTC. It translates to CSGGLSAYEQYF.